Below, 17 T cell receptor beta chains from the same sample are listed, as sequenced in a study of immune characteristics of hereditary and idiopathic chronic pancreatitis. The pancreas tissue came from patients undergoing total pancreatectomy with islet autotransplantation. The table came from immunoSEQ multiplex PCR; TCRdb's copy has only in-frame clones and leaves some out. The table lists fewer than 2,000 clones, under 85% of them singletons. The sequencing input was pancreas tissue with hereditary chronic pancreatitis. The receptors derive from a human donor with chronic pancreatitis.

The chain recombines TRBV28 with TRBJ1-1; 7 nucleotides match TRBD1. Germline lookup yields CDR1 MDHEN and CDR2 SYDVKM. This CDR3 contains 14 residues. Germline trimming cut 8 bases from V and 0 bases from J; bases unmatched to any gene: 6. Written as DNA, the CDR3 is TGTGCCAGCGAGACAGGGCCTATGAACACTGAAGCTTTCTTT. Encoded protein: CASETGPMNTEAFF.

This rearrangement joins TRBV6-1 to TRBJ2-4, with a tentative D call TRBD1 (6 bases). V gave up 3 bases and J gave up 2 bases, with 14 bases separating them. Germline CDR1 reads MNHNS; CDR2 reads SASEGT. This CDR3 region has 16 residues. CDR3 residues: CASSDLWGQTKNIQYF. The CDR3 DNA is TGTGCCAGCAGTGACCTTTGGGGACAAACCAAAAACATTCAGTACTTC.

The gene calls are TRBV6-1 and TRBJ2-1, with D possibly being TRBD2 (6 bases). The CDR3 consists of 15 residues. Germline CDR1 is MNHNS and CDR2 is SASEGT. The V end was cut by 3 bases, the J end by 2 bases, with 11 bases between. In DNA, the CDR3 is TGTGCCAGCAGTGATCAGGGCGGGGCCTACAATGAGCAGTTCTTC. This gives the protein CASSDQGGAYNEQFF.

The V call is TRBV6-2 or TRBV6-3, the J call TRBJ1-1; D might be TRBD1 (5 bases). V shed 6 bases and J shed 5 bases, with 16 bases lying between them. The V gene's germline CDR1 is MNHEY and CDR2 SVGEGT. The CDR3 is made up of 14 amino acids. CDR3 nucleotide sequence: TGTGCCAGCAGCACCTCCCAGGGAGGGACTGAAGCTTTCTTT. This encodes CASSTSQGGTEAFF.

This rearrangement joins TRBV30 to TRBJ2-4; no definite D call. V was clipped by 0 bases and J by 1 base, with 7 bases between them. The CDR3 consists of 14 residues. Germline V gene sequence: CDR1 GTSNPN, CDR2 SVGIG (reference sequence). CDR3 nucleotide sequence: TGTGCCTGGAGTGTCACTCCCGCCAAAAACATTCAGTACTTC. Its protein product is CAWSVTPAKNIQYF.

This clone was detected a few times. The chain has TRBV14 and TRBJ2-3; possible D gene TRBD2, 5 bases. V gave up 0 bases and J gave up 5 bases, with 12 bases separating them. The CDR3 has 15 amino acids. The germline V gene encodes CDR1 SGHDN and CDR2 FVKESK. The CDR3 DNA follows: TGTGCCAGCAGCCAAGAATTTACTAGTGTAGATACGCAGTATTTT. As protein: CASSQEFTSVDTQYF. The variable domain in full, with the rest retrieved from reference TRBV14 and TRBJ2-3, is EAGVTQFPSHSVIEKGQTVTLRCDPISGHDNLYWYRRVMGKEIKFLLHFVKESKQDESGMPNNRFLAERTGGTYSTLKVQPAELEDSGVYFCASSQEFTSVDTQYFGPGTRLTVL.

This chain links TRBV3-1 (or the pseudogene TRBV3-2) with TRBJ2-7; 8 bases are a match to TRBD1. The length of the CDR3 is 12 residues. V was clipped by 6 bases and J by 2 bases; unmatched bases: 0. The germline V gene encodes CDR1 LGHDT and CDR2 YNNKEL (reference sequence). CDR3 residues: CASRDRAYEQYF. The CDR3 DNA follows: TGTGCCAGCAGGGACAGGGCCTACGAGCAGTACTTC.

The rearrangement links TRBV29-1 to TRBJ1-5; D gene unclear. Trimming pared 6 bases from V and 0 bases from J, leaving 12 bases between. Germline V gene data show CDR1 as SQVTM and CDR2 as ANQGSEA. The CDR3 runs to 14 residues. In DNA form, the CDR3 reads TGCAGCGTCGCCGACACGAATAGCAATCAGCCCCAGCATTTT. This gives the protein CSVADTNSNQPQHF. Full variable domain (remainder filled in from reference TRBV29-1 and TRBJ1-5): SAVISQKPSRDICQRGTSLTIQCQVDSQVTMMFWYRQQPGQSLTLIATANQGSEATYESGFVIDKFPISRPNLTFSTLTVSNMSPEDSSIYLCSVADTNSNQPQHFGDGTRLSIL.

This chain uses TRBV5-5 with TRBJ2-7; TRBD1 might be the D (6 bases). V dropped 4 bases and J dropped 2 bases, with 16 bases sitting between them. Germline V gives CDR1 SGHKS, CDR2 YYEKEE (reference sequence). CDR3 length equals 15 residues. CDR3: CASSPGVGQTYEQYF. DNA for the CDR3: TGTGCCAGCAGCCCCGGCGTAGGACAGACCTACGAGCAGTACTTC.

The chain joins TRBV18 to TRBJ2-1, with no clear D. There are 13 residues in the CDR3. The germline V gene has CDR1 KGHSH and CDR2 LQKENI. Trimming took off 10 bases at V and 0 bases at J, with 10 bases between the two ends. The CDR3 region is CATSLSSYNEQFF. In nucleotides, the CDR3 is TGTGCCACCTCCCTTAGCTCCTACAATGAGCAGTTCTTC. Based on the CDR3 plus reference TRBV18 and TRBJ2-1, the full variable domain is NAGVMQNPRHLVRRRGQEARLRCSPMKGHSHVYWYRQLPEEGLKFMVYLQKENIIDESGMPKERFSAEFPKEGPSILRIQQVVRGDSAAYFCATSLSSYNEQFFGPGTRLTVL.

The V gene is TRBV21-1, the J gene TRBJ1-2. TRBV21-1 has pseudogene status. The CDR3 totals 20 residues. The CDR3 nucleotides read TGTGCCAGCAGCAGCTCTCACCCACGGACGGCAGGCCCCTGGGGCTATGGCTACACCTTC. This translates into CASSSSHPRTAGPWGYGYTF.

This chain connects TRBV7-2 to TRBJ2-5, with D perhaps TRBD1 (6 bases). The CDR3 loop spans 12 amino acids. CDR1 is SGHTA and CDR2 is FQGNSA in the germline V gene. Trimming cost V 8 bases and J 1 base, with 8 bases left between them. The chain's CDR3 is CASAQGQETQYF. CDR3 bases: TGTGCCAGCGCACAGGGCCAAGAGACCCAGTACTTC.

V and J are TRBV3-1 (or the pseudogene TRBV3-2) and TRBJ2-1; 8 nucleotides match TRBD2. V trimming: 2 bases; J trimming: 10 bases; junction bases outside the gene matches: 10. Germline assignment: CDR1 LGHDT and CDR2 YNNKEL (reference sequence). The CDR3 covers 15 residues. The chain's CDR3 is CASSQRAAGVGEQFF. The CDR3 DNA follows: TGTGCCAGCAGCCAACGGGCAGCGGGAGTTGGAGAGCAGTTCTTC.

The V gene is TRBV4-1, the J gene TRBJ1-5; D gene unclear. The CDR3 extends over 13 amino acids. From germline, CDR1 is MGHRA and CDR2 YSYEKL. The ends were cut back, 3 bases at V and 5 bases at J, with 8 bases in the middle. As DNA, the CDR3 is TGCGCCAGCAGCCAGGACGGGGATCAGCCCCAGCATTTT. This codes for CASSQDGDQPQHF.

Of note for this clone: The sample carries other DNA sequences with the same CDR3. The chain recombines TRBV10-3 with TRBJ1-2; no clear D. Trimming removed 8 bases from V and 4 bases from J, with 11 bases in between. This CDR3 comprises 12 residues. The germline V gene has CDR1 ENHRY and CDR2 SYGVKD. The DNA of the CDR3 is TGTGCCATCGCCCCGGATCTCTATGGCTACACCTTC. Translated: CAIAPDLYGYTF.

The V and J genes are TRBV6-5 and TRBJ1-6; D is possibly TRBD1 (6 bases). The germline V and J ends were trimmed by 10 bases and 10 bases, with 23 bases remaining between them. Per the germline V gene, CDR1 is MNHEY and CDR2 is SVGAGI. The CDR3 is 15 amino acids. The CDR3 coding sequence is TGTGCCACTCGCCGGGGGGGGGACATAGGCTCACCCCTCCACTTT. It translates to CATRRGGDIGSPLHF.

The V gene is TRBV7-3, the J gene TRBJ2-1, with unresolved D. The V and J ends lost 0 bases and 2 bases respectively, with 11 bases between them. The CDR3 totals 16 residues. CDR1 is SGHTA and CDR2 is FQGTGA in the germline V gene. As DNA, the CDR3 is TGTGCCAGCAGCTTAACCTCCACATACCCCTACAATGAGCAGTTCTTC. Residues: CASSLTSTYPYNEQFF.